The entry below gives a single TCR beta chain sequence along with its context. This clonotype was seen at least ten times. Its cognate antigen has yet to be identified. Nothing much larger sits one base from this clone, and base qualities are not available. CDR1 MNHEY and CDR2 SVGEGT were looked up in the germline V gene. V drops 6 bases and J drops 4 bases, leaving 16 bases in between. Its CDR3 holds 15 amino acids, cysteine through phenylalanine. The CDR3 DNA has 45 bases and is translated from base 1. The TCR beta CDR3 regions were amplified from the RNA transcripts. The first round of RT-PCR for the TCR CDR3 was performed with the HTBI primer set and the Qiagen OneStep RT-PCR kit. Libraries were constructed in a second round of multiplex PCR, after which size selection and purification were carried out. Paired-end sequencing of the libraries was performed with 100 bp reads on an Illumina HiSeq2000. The study's processing was this. SOAPnuke was used to process the raw data, with reads discarded if the reads contained adapters or uncalled bases, had a mean Phred below 15, or lacked an exact constant-primer or identifier match. COPE v1.2.5 was used to merge high-quality paired reads, and clonotypes were defined as unique nucleotide sequences. MiTCR v1.1 was used to align clonotypes to the IMGT TRBV, TRBD and TRBJ reference segments. The analysis included only V-J combinations with a frequency above 0.0001, which together covered more than 99% of the repertoires. A TCS score was defined as the ratio of F50 (clonal expansion) to E x V (chaos), with BLOSUM62-based TCRdist applied between CDR3 peptides within each V-J. Welch's t-statistics and random forest reduced just over 500 V-J features to roughly 13, which were used in a naive Bayes classifier (R e1071). Through fastp at Q25 and MiXCR, TCRdb rebuilt clones from the public reads, retaining in-frame beta chains. Records with the same CDR3 protein are collapsed into one entry carrying the most frequent genes and DNA. It is TCRdb's table, rather than the study itself, that gives the V and J calls and clone size. This sample is represented by around 600,000 distinct CDR3 sequences; less than 20% of them were singletons. The ten largest clones take up around 7.5% of the sample.

A patient counted as having stable Graves' hyperthyroidism if no progression to ophthalmopathy occurred over 18 months of follow-up. Hyperthyroidism patients were newly diagnosed, with disease duration under 2 months, and aged 18 to 65 years. Exclusion was applied to patients with uncontrolled infections, other autoimmune diseases, pregnancy or lactation. Diagnoses were established on the basis of clinical symptoms, serum thyroxine and TRAb, thyroid ultrasound, and orbital computed tomography. Ficoll-Paque density gradient centrifugation was used to isolate PBMCs from around 10 ml of fresh peripheral blood. Trizol reagent was used to extract total RNA, and RNA quality was then checked on an Agilent 2100 Bioanalyzer. The sample belongs to a study of T cells in Graves' hyperthyroidism and ophthalmopathy (dated by TCRdb to the late 2010s). For the wider study: Peripheral blood was collected at initial diagnosis, before any treatment. A discovery cohort of roughly 96 patients, about 43 with Graves' ophthalmopathy and under 60 with stable Graves' hyperthyroidism, was used to find distinguishing TCR V-J signatures. Prospective prediction of ophthalmopathy was tested in an independent validation cohort consisting of some 19 hyperthyroidism patients and around 16 patients who later progressed to ophthalmopathy. The 100 or so discovery patients were randomly split 7:3 into training and test sets. In addition, the study compared T-cell repertoires in thyroid tissue and in blood from roughly six Graves' hyperthyroidism patients. Following sampling, methimazole starting at 30 mg daily was given to hyperthyroidism patients, and high-dose intravenous methylprednisolone was given to ophthalmopathy patients. According to the paper, TCR Vbeta CDR3 sequencing was carried out on more than 120 peripheral blood samples, which came from 40 to 45 ophthalmopathy, approximately 78 hyperthyroidism and approximately 17 progressor patients. The paper's findings and limits, for the study overall: In cross-validation, a model built on a 13 V-J signature told ophthalmopathy apart from stable hyperthyroidism with about 90% sensitivity and roughly 82% specificity, and in testing the same model reached 80%/75%. During validation, the model predicted progression to ophthalmopathy a median of approximately 6 months ahead of onset, with 70.59% sensitivity and less than 85% specificity. No statistical method was used to set the sample size in advance, and investigators knew the group allocation. Most expanded thyroid clonotypes (frequency above 0.001) were also detected in blood, suggesting blood repertoires may reflect thyroid immune responses.

The rearranged segments are TRBV6-2 or TRBV6-3 and TRBJ2-1; the D gene is unclear. The sequenced sample was blood. This TCR derives from a woman in her thirties with Graves' hyperthyroidism. This receptor has the CDR3 CASRNTDVLYNEQFF. The DNA reads as follows: TGTGCCAGCAGGAATACAGATGTCCTTTACAATGAGCAGTTCTTC.